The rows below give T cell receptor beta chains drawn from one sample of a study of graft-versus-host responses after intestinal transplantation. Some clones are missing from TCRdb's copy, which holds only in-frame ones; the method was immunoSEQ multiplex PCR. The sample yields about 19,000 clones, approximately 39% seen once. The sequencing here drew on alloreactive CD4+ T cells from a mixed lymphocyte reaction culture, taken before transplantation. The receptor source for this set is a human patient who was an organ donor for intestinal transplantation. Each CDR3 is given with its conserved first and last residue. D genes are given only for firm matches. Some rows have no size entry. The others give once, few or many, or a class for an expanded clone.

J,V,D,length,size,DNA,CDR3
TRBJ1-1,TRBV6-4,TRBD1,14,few,TGTGCCAGCAGCTGGGACAGGGAGTCAGGAAAAGCTTTCTTT,CASSWDRESGKAFF
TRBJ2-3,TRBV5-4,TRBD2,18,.,TGTGCCAGCAGCTTGGTTTCCTTAGCGGGAGGGAGCACAGATACGCAGTATTTT,CASSLVSLAGGSTDTQYF
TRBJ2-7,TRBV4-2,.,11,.,TGTGCCAGCAGTCTGAACTACGAGCAGTACTTC,CASSLNYEQYF
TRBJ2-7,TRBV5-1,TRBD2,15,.,TGCGCCAGCAGCCTGGAGTTAGCGGGAGTCTACGAGCAGTACTTC,CASSLELAGVYEQYF
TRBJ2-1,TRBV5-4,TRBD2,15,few,TGTGCCAGCAGCAGGAGCGGGACTAGCGGCAATGAGCAGTTCTTC,CASSRSGTSGNEQFF
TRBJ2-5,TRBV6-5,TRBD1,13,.,TGTGCCAGCAGTTGGACAGGGATAGAGACCCAGTACTTC,CASSWTGIETQYF
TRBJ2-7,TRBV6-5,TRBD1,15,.,TGTGCCAGCAGTTTCACAGGGGGTTCCTCCTACGAGCAGTACTTC,CASSFTGGSSYEQYF
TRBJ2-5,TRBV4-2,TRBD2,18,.,TGTGCCAGCAGCCAAGAACCCGGACTAGCGGGAGAGGATGAGACCCAGTACTTC,CASSQEPGLAGEDETQYF
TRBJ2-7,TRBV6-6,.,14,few,TGTGCCAGCACCCCTAGCCCCGCGGGCTACGAGCAGTACTTC,CASTPSPAGYEQYF
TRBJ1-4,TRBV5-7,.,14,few,TGTGCCAGCAGCTTATGGGGGATCTCTGAAAAACTGTTTTTT,CASSLWGISEKLFF
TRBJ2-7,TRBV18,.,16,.,TGTGCCAGCTCACCACCGATCCGCAAAGCCACCTACGAGCAGTACTTC,CASSPPIRKATYEQYF
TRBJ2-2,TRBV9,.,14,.,TGTGCCAGCAGCGGACAGGCGAACACCGGGGAGCTGTTTTTT,CASSGQANTGELFF
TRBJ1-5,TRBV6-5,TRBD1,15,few,TGTGCCAGCAGTTCGGACAGGGCTAGCAATCAGCCCCAGCATTTT,CASSSDRASNQPQHF
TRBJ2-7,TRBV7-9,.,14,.,TGTGCCAGCAGCTTAGGGACAGAGTCCTACGAGCAGTACTTC,CASSLGTESYEQYF
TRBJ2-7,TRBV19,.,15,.,TGTGCCAGTAGTATCGTCGTTTCTTGGACACTCGAGCAGTACTTC,CASSIVVSWTLEQYF
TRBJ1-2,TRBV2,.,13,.,TGTGCCAGCAGCGATGGGGGAAGACATGGCTACACCTTC,CASSDGGRHGYTF
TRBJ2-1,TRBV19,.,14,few,TGTGCCAGTAGTTGGTGGGTTGGTTACAATGAGCAGTTCTTC,CASSWWVGYNEQFF
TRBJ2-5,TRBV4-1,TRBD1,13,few,TGCGCCAGCAGCCAAGCGGACAGGGAGACCCAGTACTTC,CASSQADRETQYF
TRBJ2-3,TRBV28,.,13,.,TGTGCCAGCAGTTACCCCCCCGTGGATACGCAGTATTTT,CASSYPPVDTQYF
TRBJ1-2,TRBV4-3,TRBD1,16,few,TGCGCCAGCAGCCAAAGGACAGGACCCCGGCTATTAGGCTACACCTTC,CASSQRTGPRLLGYTF
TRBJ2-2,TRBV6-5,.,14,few,TGTGCCAGCAGATTAGTCACGAACACCGGGGAGCTGTTTTTT,CASRLVTNTGELFF
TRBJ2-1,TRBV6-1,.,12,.,TGTGCCAGCAGCCCCTATTACAATGAGCAGTTCTTC,CASSPYYNEQFF
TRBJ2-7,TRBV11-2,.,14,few,TGTGCCAGCAGCTTTACAGGGAGCTCCTACGAGCAGTACTTC,CASSFTGSSYEQYF
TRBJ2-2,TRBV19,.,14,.,TGTGCCAGTAGTCCACCAGGGAACACCGGGGAGCTGTTTTTT,CASSPPGNTGELFF
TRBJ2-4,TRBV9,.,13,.,TGTGCCAGCAGCCTTACAGGGGGGGCCATTCAGTACTTC,CASSLTGGAIQYF
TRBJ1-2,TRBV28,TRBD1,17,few,TGTGCAACCAAATCAGGGGGAACGGGGGCCACTAACTATGGCTACACCTTC,CATKSGGTGATNYGYTF
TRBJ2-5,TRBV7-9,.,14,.,TGTGCCAGCAGCTTAATGGCAGGTGGGGAGACCCAGTACTTC,CASSLMAGGETQYF
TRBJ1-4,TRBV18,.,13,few,TGTGCCAGTTCCGGGACCCTCAATGAAAAACTGTTTTTT,CASSGTLNEKLFF
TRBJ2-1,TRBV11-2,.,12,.,TGTGCCAGCAGCTCAATAGGCGATGAGCAGTTCTTC,CASSSIGDEQFF
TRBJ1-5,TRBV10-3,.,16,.,TGTGCCATCAGTACCCATTTATTGACTTTCAATCAGCCCCAGCATTTT,CAISTHLLTFNQPQHF
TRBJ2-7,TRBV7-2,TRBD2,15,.,TGTGCCAGCAGCTTAGCGCCTAGCGGTGCCTACGAGCAGTACTTC,CASSLAPSGAYEQYF
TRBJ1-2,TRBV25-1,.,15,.,TGTGCCAGCAGTGAATGGGGGGGCGAGGACTATGGCTACACCTTC,CASSEWGGEDYGYTF
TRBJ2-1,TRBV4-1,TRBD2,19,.,TGCGCCAGCAGCCAAGACCAGCCGGGACTAGCGGGAGCGTACAATGAGCAGTTCTTC,CASSQDQPGLAGAYNEQFF
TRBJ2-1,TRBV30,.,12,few,TGTGCCTGGAGTGGGTGGGGAAATGCGCAGTTCTTC,CAWSGWGNAQFF
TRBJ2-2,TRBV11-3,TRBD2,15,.,TGTGCCAGCAGCTTAGAGCGGGGGGCCCCCGGGGAGCTGTTTTTT,CASSLERGAPGELFF
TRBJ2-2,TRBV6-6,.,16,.,TGTGCCAGCAGTTACTCGTCCCCAGTAAACACCGGGGAGCTGTTTTTT,CASSYSSPVNTGELFF
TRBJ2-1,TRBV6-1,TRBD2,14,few,TGTGCCAGCTCAGGGACTAGCGGATACAATGAGCAGTTCTTC,CASSGTSGYNEQFF
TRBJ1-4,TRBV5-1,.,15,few,TGCGCCAGCAGCCCCGGTCCAGGGGCAGATGAAAAACTGTTTTTT,CASSPGPGADEKLFF
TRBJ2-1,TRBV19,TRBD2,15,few,TGTGCCAGCAAAGCAGGACTAGCGGTCTACAATGAGCAGTTCTTC,CASKAGLAVYNEQFF
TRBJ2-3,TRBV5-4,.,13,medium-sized,TGTGCCAGCAGCTTGCAAGGGGGAGGTACGCAGTATTTT,CASSLQGGGTQYF
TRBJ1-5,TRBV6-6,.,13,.,TGTGCCAGCAGTTACAGGAGCAATCAGCCCCAGCATTTT,CASSYRSNQPQHF
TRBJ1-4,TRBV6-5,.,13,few,TGTGCCAGCAGGGATCCGGGGGAGGAAAAACTGTTTTTT,CASRDPGEEKLFF
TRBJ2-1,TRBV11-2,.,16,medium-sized,TGTGCCAGCAGCTTAGATCTCCTAGCCCCCTCCAATGAGCAGTTCTTC,CASSLDLLAPSNEQFF
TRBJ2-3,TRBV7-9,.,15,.,TGTGCCAGCAGCGCAACCAGGGTAGCCACAGATACGCAGTATTTT,CASSATRVATDTQYF
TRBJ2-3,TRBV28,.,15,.,TGTGCCAGCAGTTTGGGGAATTTGGCCACAGATACGCAGTATTTT,CASSLGNLATDTQYF
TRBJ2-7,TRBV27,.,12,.,TGTGCCAGCAGTACCGGGCCCTACGAGCAGTACTTC,CASSTGPYEQYF
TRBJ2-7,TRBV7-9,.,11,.,TGTGCCAGCAGCTTTTGGAACGAGCAGTACTTC,CASSFWNEQYF
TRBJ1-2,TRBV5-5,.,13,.,TGTGCCAGCAGCTTGCGAACTAACTATGGCTACACCTTC,CASSLRTNYGYTF
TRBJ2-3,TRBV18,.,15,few,TGTGCCAGCTCACCAGCTAGCAGGGCAGCAGATACGCAGTATTTT,CASSPASRAADTQYF
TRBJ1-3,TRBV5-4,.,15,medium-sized,TGTGCCAGCAGCTTGGATCCGGCCGCTGGAAACACCATATATTTT,CASSLDPAAGNTIYF
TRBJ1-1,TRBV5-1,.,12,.,TGCGCCAGCGGACAGCTGAACACTGAAGCTTTCTTT,CASGQLNTEAFF
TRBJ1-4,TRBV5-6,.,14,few,TGTGCCAGCAGCTTTCTACAGCCTAATGAAAAACTGTTTTTT,CASSFLQPNEKLFF
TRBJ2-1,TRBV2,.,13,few,TGTGCCAGCAGTGTAGACGGGAGTAGTGAGCAGTTCTTC,CASSVDGSSEQFF
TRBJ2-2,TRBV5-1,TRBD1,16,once,TGCGCCAGCAGCTTCTTAGACAGGGCGAACACCGGGGAGCTGTTTTTT,CASSFLDRANTGELFF
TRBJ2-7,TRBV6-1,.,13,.,TGTGCCAGCAGTGAAGAAAGGTCCTACGAGCAGTACTTC,CASSEERSYEQYF